Below are 12 T cell receptor beta chains sequenced from a single sample in a study of T cells after yellow fever vaccination. Each CDR3 protein is one row after TCRdb ran MiXCR on the 5' RACE reads. This sample has approximately 120,000 distinct CDR3 sequences, with 6.5% to 8% found just once. This sample comprised CD4+ T cells sorted from PBMCs, obtained 10 days after the first yellow fever vaccination. These receptor sequences come from a man younger than 30 who received the YFV17D yellow fever vaccine.

This clonotype was seen repeatedly, ten times or more. The V gene is TRBV20-1, the J gene TRBJ1-5; possibly TRBD1 for D (5 bases). Germline V CDR1 and CDR2: DFQATT, SNEGSKA (reference sequence). CDR3 size: 15 residues. V dropped 4 bases and J dropped 4 bases, with 17 bases sitting between them. CDR3: CSATLGGTGNQPQHF. The CDR3 DNA follows: TGCAGTGCTACCCTTGGAGGGACGGGAAATCAGCCCCAGCATTTT.

This clonotype has only a few counts. The chain is built from TRBV5-4 and TRBJ1-2, with D uncertain. With 2 bases removed from V and 1 base from J, the gap between germline ends came to 9 bases. CDR1 and CDR2 (germline): SGHNT, YYREEE (reference sequence). The CDR3 covers 14 residues. The CDR3 spells CASSLGGVNYGYTF. CDR3 nucleotides: TGTGCCAGCAGCTTAGGAGGTGTTAACTATGGCTACACCTTC.

This clonotype was counted ten times or more. For the CDR3, the DNA is TGCAGTGCTACCGGACATCGGACTTACGAGCAGTACGTC. This sequence encodes CSATGHRTYEQYV. V is TRBV20-1 and J is TRBJ2-7, with D possibly being TRBD1 or TRBD2 (5 bases each). V lost 4 bases and J lost 4, with 14 bases in between. This CDR3 spans 13 amino acids. Germline lookup yields CDR1 DFQATT and CDR2 SNEGSKA (reference sequence).

This clonotype was seen repeatedly, ten times or more. V is TRBV6-6 and J is TRBJ2-5; TRBD1 matches 8 bases. From germline, CDR1 is MNHNY and CDR2 SVGAGI (reference sequence). This CDR3 region has 13 residues. V shed 9 bases, J shed 5 bases, and the junction held 8 bases outside the gene matches. DNA of the CDR3: TGTGCCAGTACCCAGGGGGCGCTTGAGACCCAGTACTTC. Translated, it gives CASTQGALETQYF.

The J gene is TRBJ1-4, the V gene TRBV18; the D is unclear. CDR1 KGHSH and CDR2 LQKENI come from the germline V gene. V lost 1 base, J lost 6 bases, and 15 bases lay in between. The CDR3 loop spans 16 amino acids. The CDR3 DNA reads TGTGCCAGCTCACCACAGGACGGCTCTCTGGATGAAAAACTGTTTTTT. This translates into CASSPQDGSLDEKLFF.

This clonotype has a count of ten or more. This chain connects TRBV5-1 to TRBJ2-1; 9 bases agree with TRBD1. Per the germline V gene, CDR1 is SGHRS and CDR2 is YFSETQ. The CDR3 extends over 16 amino acids. V lost 6 bases, J lost 0 bases, and 7 bases stayed unmatched. The CDR3 DNA reads as TGCGCCAGCAAGCGGACAGGGGCTTCCTCCTACAATGAGCAGTTCTTC. It is translated as CASKRTGASSYNEQFF.

This clonotype was recorded at least ten times. The chain recombines TRBV5-1 with TRBJ1-1; D unclear. The CDR3 length is 12 residues. The germline V and J ends were trimmed by 4 bases and 3 bases, with 7 bases remaining between them. CDR1 is SGHRS, CDR2 YFSETQ, per germline. Written as DNA, the CDR3 is TGCGCCAGCAGCCCGCAGGACACTGAAGCTTTCTTT. This gives the protein CASSPQDTEAFF. Full variable domain (missing parts from reference TRBV5-1 and TRBJ1-1): KAGVTQTPRYLIKTRGQQVTLSCSPISGHRSVSWYQQTPGQGLQFLFEYFSETQRNKGNFPGRFSGRQFSNSRSEMNVSTLELGDSALYLCASSPQDTEAFFGQGTRLTVV.

In this sample, this clonotype turned up a few times. This chain connects TRBV28 to TRBJ1-2; 9 bases fit TRBD1. The CDR3 loop spans 15 amino acids. Germline loops: CDR1 MDHEN, CDR2 SYDVKM. V shed 6 bases and J 2 bases; nucleotides not matched to a gene: 7. CDR3 amino acids: CASSRPGQGNYGYTF. CDR3 in DNA: TGTGCCAGCAGCCGCCCGGGACAGGGAAACTATGGCTACACCTTC.

This clonotype was counted ten times or more. The V call is TRBV5-1, the J call TRBJ2-5; either TRBD1 or TRBD2 may supply D (6 bases each). Between the trimmed V and J ends, which lost 2 bases and 5 bases, there was a span of 16 bases. Germline V lookup: CDR1 SGHRS, CDR2 YFSETQ. This CDR3 is 15 amino acids long. CDR3 in DNA: TGCGCCAGCAGCTTCCCCCCGGGGGCGGGGGAGACCCAGTACTTC. Its protein product is CASSFPPGAGETQYF. Looking up the rest from reference TRBV5-1 and TRBJ2-5 gives the full variable domain: KAGVTQTPRYLIKTRGQQVTLSCSPISGHRSVSWYQQTPGQGLQFLFEYFSETQRNKGNFPGRFSGRQFSNSRSEMNVSTLELGDSALYLCASSFPPGAGETQYFGPGTRLLVL.

This clonotype was observed many times. V and J are TRBV4-1 and TRBJ1-1; 8 bases map to TRBD1. The V segment lost 2 bases and the J segment 5 bases; nucleotides outside the gene matches: 10. The CDR3 length is 16 residues. Germline V gene data show CDR1 as MGHRA and CDR2 as YSYEKL. For the CDR3, the DNA is TGCGCCAGCAGCCAATTCGACAGGGGTGTAGGGACTGAAGCTTTCTTT. Translation gives CASSQFDRGVGTEAFF.

This clonotype was counted many times. This chain joins TRBV5-1 and TRBJ2-7; D perhaps matches TRBD2 (6 bases). The CDR3 consists of 14 residues. V gave up 4 bases and J gave up 7 bases, with 18 bases separating them. Germline V CDR1 and CDR2: SGHRS, YFSETQ. The chain's CDR3 is CASSPRDGEVEQYF. The CDR3 bases are TGCGCCAGCAGCCCGAGGGACGGGGAGGTGGAGCAGTACTTC. Full variable domain (rest looked up from reference TRBV5-1 and TRBJ2-7): KAGVTQTPRYLIKTRGQQVTLSCSPISGHRSVSWYQQTPGQGLQFLFEYFSETQRNKGNFPGRFSGRQFSNSRSEMNVSTLELGDSALYLCASSPRDGEVEQYFGPGTRLTVT.

Ten or more counts support this clonotype. This chain joins TRBV7-2 and TRBJ2-7, with TRBD1 as a possible D gene (6 bases). This CDR3 is built from 16 residues. Germline V gene sequence: CDR1 SGHTA, CDR2 FQGNSA. Trimming took off 6 bases at V and 1 base at J, with 19 bases between the two ends. The CDR3: CASRSSTGPSSYEQYF. In nucleotides, the CDR3 is TGTGCCAGCAGGTCGAGCACAGGGCCCTCATCCTACGAGCAGTACTTC. The entire variable domain, with the rest obtained from reference TRBV7-2 and TRBJ2-7, is as follows: GAGVSQSPSNKVTEKGKDVELRCDPISGHTALYWYRQSLGQGLEFLIYFQGNSAPDKSGLPSDRFSAERTGGSVSTLTIQRTQQEDSAVYLCASRSSTGPSSYEQYFGPGTRLTVT.